The rows below give T cell receptor beta chains drawn from one sample of a study of CD8 T cells in ankylosing spondylitis. In TCRdb, the 5' RACE reads were re-called with MiXCR into one record per CDR3 protein. The profile shows about 250,000 distinct CDR3 sequences, approximately 8.4% of them singletons. Sequenced sample: blood, either unsorted or a sorted T cell fraction (not recorded which). These TCRs come from a female donor with ankylosing spondylitis or in good health (not recorded which). Each CDR3 is given with its conserved first and last residue. A D gene is named only where the DNA matches it firmly. The size entry gives how often the clone was seen (once, few, many) or a class if it is expanded.

CASRWTGAMNTEAFF	TGTGCCAGCAGATGGACAGGGGCAATGAACACTGAAGCTTTCTTT	TRBD1	many	TRBV12-3/TRBV12-4	TRBJ1-1
CASSNRDLALHF	TGTGCCAGCAGCAACAGGGATTTAGCCCTCCACTTT	NA	many	TRBV6-1	TRBJ1-6
CASSPAGTSLYF	TGTGCCAGCTCACCTGCCGGGACTAGTCTGTACTTC	TRBD2	many	TRBV18	TRBJ2-7
CASSSPRPGQEYEQYF	TGTGCCAGCAGCTCCCCTCGGCCGGGACAGGAGTACGAGCAGTACTTC	TRBD1	many	TRBV5-5	TRBJ2-7
CASSQVPSVGREAYEQYF	TGCGCCAGCAGCCAAGTCCCAAGTGTCGGCAGGGAGGCCTACGAGCAGTACTTC	NA	many	TRBV4-3	TRBJ2-7
CASSERGGAFLPSGNTIYF	TGTGCCAGCAGTGAAAGGGGCGGGGCTTTTCTTCCCTCTGGAAACACCATATATTTT	NA	many	TRBV6-1	TRBJ1-3
CASRMAVLEEQYF	TGTGCCAGTAGGATGGCGGTGCTGGAAGAGCAGTACTTC	NA	few	TRBV6-4	TRBJ2-7
CASTLGLAGVNEQFF	TGTGCCAGCACTCTGGGCCTAGCGGGAGTCAATGAGCAGTTCTTC	TRBD2	few	TRBV27	TRBJ2-1
CASAVRSGTLNTGELFF	TGTGCCAGCGCCGTGCGTTCCGGGACGCTAAACACCGGGGAGCTGTTTTTT	NA	few	TRBV7-2	TRBJ2-2
CSAPQREGNNEQFF	TGCAGTGCCCCCCAGCGGGAGGGAAACAATGAGCAGTTCTTC	TRBD2	many	TRBV20-1	TRBJ2-1